This TCR beta chain is from a study of technical replicates of blood from a handful of donors. Clones were sequenced by immunoSEQ multiplex PCR, and TCRdb holds only the in-frame ones, with some missing. In the table there are about 58,000 clones, about nine tenths of which are singletons. The CDR3 is made up of 17 amino acids. Germline-derived CDR1 and CDR2 are SSHAT and FNYEAQ (reference sequence). The junction had 11 bases not matched to a gene; V was cut back by 5 bases and J by 6 bases. The clonotype comes from a human donor in good health. Some clones in this sample may be carry-over from other donors' samples. This chain connects TRBV7-7 to TRBJ2-2, with 11 bases fitting TRBD1. Material: PBMCs. CDR3 amino acids: CASSPPRGQGAPGELFF. The CDR3 DNA is TGTGCCAGCAGCCCACCCCGAGGACAGGGGGCACCCGGGGAGCTGTTTTTT.